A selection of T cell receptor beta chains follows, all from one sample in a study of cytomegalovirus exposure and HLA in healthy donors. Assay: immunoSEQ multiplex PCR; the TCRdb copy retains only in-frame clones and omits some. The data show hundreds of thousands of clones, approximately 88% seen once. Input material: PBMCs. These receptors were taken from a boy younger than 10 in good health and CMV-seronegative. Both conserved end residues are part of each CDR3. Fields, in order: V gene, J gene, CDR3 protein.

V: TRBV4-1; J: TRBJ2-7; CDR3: CASSLGDISHEQYF
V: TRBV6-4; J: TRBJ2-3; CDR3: CASSDAGGAADTQYF
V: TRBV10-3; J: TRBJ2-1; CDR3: CAISSISGSSYNEQFF
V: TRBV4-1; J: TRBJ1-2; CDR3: CASSPAGGSYYGYTF
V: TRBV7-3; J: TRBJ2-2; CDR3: CASSFWNSGGVNTGELFF
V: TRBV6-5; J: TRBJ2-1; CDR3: CASSSGNYNEQFF
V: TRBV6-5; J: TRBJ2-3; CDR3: CASSYRRFEDTQYF
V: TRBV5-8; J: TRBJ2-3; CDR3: CASSPGLPTDTQYF
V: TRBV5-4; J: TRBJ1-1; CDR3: CASSLAPGQNMNTEAFF
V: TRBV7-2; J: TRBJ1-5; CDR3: CASSLFSYLNQPQHF
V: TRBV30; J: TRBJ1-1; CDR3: CAWSADRAIAEAFF
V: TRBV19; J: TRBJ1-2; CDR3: CASSALLSTGRGYGYTF
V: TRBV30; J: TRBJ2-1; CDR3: CALLASGEYHEQFF
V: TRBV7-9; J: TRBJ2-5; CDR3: CASSFGRVHQETQYF
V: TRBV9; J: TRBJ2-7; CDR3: CASSPRGGTYEQYF
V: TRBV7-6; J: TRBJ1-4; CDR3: CASSLTGEANEKLFF
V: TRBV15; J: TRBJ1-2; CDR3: CATSRRGKGSTNYGYTF
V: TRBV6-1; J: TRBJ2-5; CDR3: CASRGNQETQYF
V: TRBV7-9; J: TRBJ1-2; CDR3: CASSLGGWSWGYTF
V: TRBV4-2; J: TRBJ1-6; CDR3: CASSLGQGKSSPLHF
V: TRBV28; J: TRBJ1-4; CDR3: CASSLWQGATNEKLFF
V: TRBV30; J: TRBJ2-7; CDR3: CAWSVASGGAYEQYF
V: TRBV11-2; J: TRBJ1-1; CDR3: CASSLDPTGCIAFF
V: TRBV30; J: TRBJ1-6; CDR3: CAWSRRGPQGDSPLHF
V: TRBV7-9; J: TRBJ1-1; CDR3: CASSLGDRDTEAFF
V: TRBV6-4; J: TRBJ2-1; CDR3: CASSPGTSDYNEQFF
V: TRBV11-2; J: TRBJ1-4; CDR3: CASTPGPNRAYEKLFF
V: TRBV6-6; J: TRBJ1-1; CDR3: CASSHPLTGNTEAFF
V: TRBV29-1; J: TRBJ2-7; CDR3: CSVGHNYEQYF
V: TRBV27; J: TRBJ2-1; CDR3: CASSLLGAHNEQFF
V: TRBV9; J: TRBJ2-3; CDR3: CASSDTSGGASTDTQYF
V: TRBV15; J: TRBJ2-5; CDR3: CATSRGLAVETQYF
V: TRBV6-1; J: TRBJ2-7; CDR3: CASSEGLAGAYEQYF
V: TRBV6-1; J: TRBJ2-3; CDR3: CASSPAQGIDTQYF
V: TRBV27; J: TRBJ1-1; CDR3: CASSRGTGVGTEAFF
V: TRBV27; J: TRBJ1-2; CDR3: CASSHRQGAYGYTF
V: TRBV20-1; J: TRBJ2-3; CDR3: CSARVRDTQYF
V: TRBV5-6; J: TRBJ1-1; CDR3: CASSLGGRGTEAFF
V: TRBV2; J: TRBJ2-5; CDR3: CASSGDRGGETQYF
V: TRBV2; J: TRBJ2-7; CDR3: CASSRTVNYEQYF